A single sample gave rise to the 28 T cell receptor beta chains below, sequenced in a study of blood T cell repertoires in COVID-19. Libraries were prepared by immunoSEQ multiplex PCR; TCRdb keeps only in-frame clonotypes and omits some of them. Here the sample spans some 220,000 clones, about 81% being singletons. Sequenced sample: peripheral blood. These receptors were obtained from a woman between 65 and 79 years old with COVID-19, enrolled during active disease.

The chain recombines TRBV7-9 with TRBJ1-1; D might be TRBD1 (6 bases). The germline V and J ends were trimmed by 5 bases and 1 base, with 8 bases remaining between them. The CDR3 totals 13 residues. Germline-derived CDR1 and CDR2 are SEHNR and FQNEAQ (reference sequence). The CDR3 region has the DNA TGTGCCAGCAGCATACAGGGGAACACTGAAGCTTTCTTT. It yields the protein CASSIQGNTEAFF.

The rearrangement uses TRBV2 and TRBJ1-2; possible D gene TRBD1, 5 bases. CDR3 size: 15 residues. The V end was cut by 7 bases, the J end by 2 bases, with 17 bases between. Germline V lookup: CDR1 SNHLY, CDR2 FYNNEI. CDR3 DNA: TGTGCCAGCACAGTGGGGGGAGGGCTCAACTATGGCTACACCTTC. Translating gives CASTVGGGLNYGYTF.

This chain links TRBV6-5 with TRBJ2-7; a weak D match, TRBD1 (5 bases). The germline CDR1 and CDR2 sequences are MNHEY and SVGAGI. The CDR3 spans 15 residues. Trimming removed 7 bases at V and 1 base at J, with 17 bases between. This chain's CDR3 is CASTRSVAGSYEQYF. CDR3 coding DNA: TGTGCCAGCACCCGAAGTGTTGCAGGGTCCTACGAGCAGTACTTC.

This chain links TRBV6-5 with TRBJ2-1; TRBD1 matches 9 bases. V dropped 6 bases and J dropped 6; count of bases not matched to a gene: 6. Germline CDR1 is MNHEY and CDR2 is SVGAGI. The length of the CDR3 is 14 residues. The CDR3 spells CASSTGGSSNEQFF. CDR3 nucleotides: TGTGCCAGCAGCACAGGGGGCTCGAGCAATGAGCAGTTCTTC.

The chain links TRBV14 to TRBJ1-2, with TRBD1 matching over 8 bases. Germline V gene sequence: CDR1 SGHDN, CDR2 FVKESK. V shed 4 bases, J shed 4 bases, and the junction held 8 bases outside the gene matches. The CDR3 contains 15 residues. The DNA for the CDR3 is TGTGCCAGCAGCCGACAGGGGAGCCCCCCCTATGGCTACACCTTC. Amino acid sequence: CASSRQGSPPYGYTF.

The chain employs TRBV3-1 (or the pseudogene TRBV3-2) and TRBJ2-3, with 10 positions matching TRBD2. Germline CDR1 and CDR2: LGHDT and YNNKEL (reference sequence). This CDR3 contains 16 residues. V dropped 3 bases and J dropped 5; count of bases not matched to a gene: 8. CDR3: CASSQGRIAGGDTQYF. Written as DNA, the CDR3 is TGTGCCAGCAGCCAGGGTAGGATAGCGGGAGGAGATACGCAGTATTTT.

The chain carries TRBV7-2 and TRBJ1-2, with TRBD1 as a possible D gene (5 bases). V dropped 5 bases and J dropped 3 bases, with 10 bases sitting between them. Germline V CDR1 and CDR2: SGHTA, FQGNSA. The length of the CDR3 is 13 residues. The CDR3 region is CASSPWGDYGYTF. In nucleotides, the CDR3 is TGTGCCAGCAGCCCCTGGGGGGACTATGGCTACACCTTC.

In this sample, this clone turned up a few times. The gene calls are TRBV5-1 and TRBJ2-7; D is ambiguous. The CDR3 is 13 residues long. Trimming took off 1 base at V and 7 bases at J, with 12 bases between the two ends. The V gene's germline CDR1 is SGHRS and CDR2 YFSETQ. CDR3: CASSLPYREEQYF. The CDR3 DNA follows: TGCGCCAGCAGCTTGCCCTACAGAGAAGAGCAGTACTTC.

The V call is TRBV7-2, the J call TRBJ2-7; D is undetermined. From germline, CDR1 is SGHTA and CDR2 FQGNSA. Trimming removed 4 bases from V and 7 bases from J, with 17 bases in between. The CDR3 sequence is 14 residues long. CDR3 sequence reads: CASSSAPPSKEQYF. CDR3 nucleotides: TGTGCCAGCAGCTCCGCTCCCCCTTCTAAGGAGCAGTACTTC.

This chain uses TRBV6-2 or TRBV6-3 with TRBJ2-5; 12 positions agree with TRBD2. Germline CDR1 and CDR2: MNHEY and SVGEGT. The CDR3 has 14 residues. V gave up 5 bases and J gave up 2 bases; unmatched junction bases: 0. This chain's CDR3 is CASSTSGGQETQYF. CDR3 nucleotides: TGTGCCAGCAGTACTAGCGGGGGGCAAGAGACCCAGTACTTC.

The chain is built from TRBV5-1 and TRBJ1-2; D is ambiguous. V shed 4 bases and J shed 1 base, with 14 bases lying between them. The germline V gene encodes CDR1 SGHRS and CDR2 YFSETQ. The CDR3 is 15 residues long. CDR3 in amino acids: CASSLNINLNYGYTF. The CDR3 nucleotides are TGCGCCAGCAGCCTTAACATCAACCTTAACTATGGCTACACCTTC.

The CDR3 region is CASSVTGAKKAFF. CDR3 DNA: TGTGCCAGCAGCGTCACAGGTGCGAAAAAGGCTTTCTTT. The V gene is TRBV5-6, the J gene TRBJ1-1; the D gene is possibly TRBD1 (5 bases). V was trimmed by 4 bases and J by 11 bases, leaving 18 bases between them. Germline loops: CDR1 SGHDT, CDR2 YYEEEE. CDR3 length: 13 amino acids.

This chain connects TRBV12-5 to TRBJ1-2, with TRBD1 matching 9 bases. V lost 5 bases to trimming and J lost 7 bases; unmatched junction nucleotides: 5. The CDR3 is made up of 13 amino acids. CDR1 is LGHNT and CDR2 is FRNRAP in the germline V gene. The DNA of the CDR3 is TGTGCTAGTGGTATACAGGGGGCGGGTGGCTACACCTTC. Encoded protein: CASGIQGAGGYTF.

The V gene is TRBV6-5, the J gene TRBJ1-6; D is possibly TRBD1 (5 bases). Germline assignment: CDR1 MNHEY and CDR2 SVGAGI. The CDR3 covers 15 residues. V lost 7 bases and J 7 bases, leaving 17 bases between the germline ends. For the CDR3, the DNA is TGTGCCAGCAATATAAGGGGACTTCCCAATTCACCCCTCCACTTT. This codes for CASNIRGLPNSPLHF.

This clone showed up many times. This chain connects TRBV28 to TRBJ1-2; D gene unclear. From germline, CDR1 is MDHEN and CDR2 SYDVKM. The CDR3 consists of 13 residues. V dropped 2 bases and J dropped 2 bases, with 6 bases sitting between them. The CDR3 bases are TGTGCCAGCAGTTTAGGCATGAACTATGGCTACACCTTC. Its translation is CASSLGMNYGYTF.

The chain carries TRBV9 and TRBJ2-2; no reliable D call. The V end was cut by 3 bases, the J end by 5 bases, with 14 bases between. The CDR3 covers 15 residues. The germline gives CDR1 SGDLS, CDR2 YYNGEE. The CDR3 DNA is TGTGCCAGCAGCGGGGCCTCGTTTACGACCGGGGAGCTGTTTTTT. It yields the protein CASSGASFTTGELFF.

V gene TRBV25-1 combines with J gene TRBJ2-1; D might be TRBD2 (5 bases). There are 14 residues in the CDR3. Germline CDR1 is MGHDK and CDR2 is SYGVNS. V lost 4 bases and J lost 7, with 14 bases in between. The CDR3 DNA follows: TGTGCCAGCAGTGCAATAGCGATGGTGAATGAGCAGTTCTTC. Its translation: CASSAIAMVNEQFF.

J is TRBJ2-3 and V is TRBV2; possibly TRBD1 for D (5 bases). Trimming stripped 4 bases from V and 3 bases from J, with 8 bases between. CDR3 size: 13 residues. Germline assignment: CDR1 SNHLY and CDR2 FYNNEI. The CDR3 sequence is CASSGQGTDTQYF. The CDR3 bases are TGTGCCAGCAGTGGTCAGGGTACAGATACGCAGTATTTT.

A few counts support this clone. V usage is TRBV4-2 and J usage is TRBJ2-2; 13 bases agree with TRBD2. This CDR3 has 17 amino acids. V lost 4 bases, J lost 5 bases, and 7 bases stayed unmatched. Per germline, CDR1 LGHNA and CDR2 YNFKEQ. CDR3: CASSLLTSGRNTGELFF. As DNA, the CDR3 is TGTGCCAGCAGCCTCTTGACTAGCGGGAGGAATACCGGGGAGCTGTTTTTT.

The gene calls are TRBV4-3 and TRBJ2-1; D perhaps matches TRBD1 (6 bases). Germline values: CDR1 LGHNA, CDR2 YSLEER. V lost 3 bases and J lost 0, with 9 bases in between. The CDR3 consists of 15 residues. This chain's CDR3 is CASSQGHSSYNEQFF. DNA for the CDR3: TGCGCCAGCAGCCAGGGACATAGCTCCTACAATGAGCAGTTCTTC.

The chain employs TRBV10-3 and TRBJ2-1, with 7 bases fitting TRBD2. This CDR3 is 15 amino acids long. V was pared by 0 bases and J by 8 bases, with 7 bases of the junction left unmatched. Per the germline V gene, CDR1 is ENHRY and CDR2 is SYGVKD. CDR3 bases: TGTGCCATCAGTGAGTCGCAGGGTCGGGAGGATGAGCAGTTCTTC. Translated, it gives CAISESQGREDEQFF.

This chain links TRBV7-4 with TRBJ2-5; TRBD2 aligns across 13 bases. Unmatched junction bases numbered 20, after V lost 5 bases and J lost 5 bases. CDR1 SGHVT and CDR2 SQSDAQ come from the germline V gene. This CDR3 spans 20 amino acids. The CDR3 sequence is CASSLRYPRGTSGMGETQYF. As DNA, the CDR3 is TGTGCCAGCAGCCTCAGGTACCCGCGGGGGACTAGCGGGATGGGGGAGACCCAGTACTTC.

The CDR3 DNA sequence: TGTGCCTGGGGCCCAGGTTGGGGCAATCAGCCCCAGCATTTT. This encodes CAWGPGWGNQPQHF. The gene calls are TRBV30 and TRBJ1-5; D is undetermined. The CDR3 has 14 amino acids. Germline-derived CDR1 and CDR2 are GTSNPN and SVGIG (reference sequence). V was clipped by 5 bases and J by 2 bases, with 13 bases between them.

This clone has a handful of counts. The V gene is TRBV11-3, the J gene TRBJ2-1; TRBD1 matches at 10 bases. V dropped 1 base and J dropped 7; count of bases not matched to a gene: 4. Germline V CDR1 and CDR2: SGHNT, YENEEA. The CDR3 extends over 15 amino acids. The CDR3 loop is CASSLGQGARNEQFF. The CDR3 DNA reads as TGTGCCAGCAGCTTAGGACAGGGGGCGCGTAATGAGCAGTTCTTC.

CDR3 nucleotide sequence: TGTGCCACCAGTGACCGAGGACTGTCCTCTGGAAACACCATATATTTT. Its protein product is CATSDRGLSSGNTIYF. The J gene is TRBJ1-3, the V gene TRBV24-1; D is unresolved. V lost 4 bases and J lost 0, with 12 bases in between. The length of the CDR3 is 16 residues. Germline CDR1 is KGHDR and CDR2 is SFDVKD.

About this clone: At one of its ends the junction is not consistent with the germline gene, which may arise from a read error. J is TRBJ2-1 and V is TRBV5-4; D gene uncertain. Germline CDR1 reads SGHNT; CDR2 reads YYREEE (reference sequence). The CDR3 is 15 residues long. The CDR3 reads CASSLVARPDNEQFF. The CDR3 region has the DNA TGTGCCAGCAGTTTGGTCGCCAGGCCCGACAATGAGCAGTTCTTC.

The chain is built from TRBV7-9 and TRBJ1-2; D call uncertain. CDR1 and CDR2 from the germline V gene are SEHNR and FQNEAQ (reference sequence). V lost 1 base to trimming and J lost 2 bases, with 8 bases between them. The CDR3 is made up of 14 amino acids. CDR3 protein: CASSLVNGNYGYTF. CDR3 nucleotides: TGTGCCAGCAGCTTAGTTAACGGGAACTATGGCTACACCTTC.

In DNA form, the CDR3 reads TGTGCCTGGAGTTTCCCTGGGGGACGGAGGGACACTGAAGCTTTCTTT. It yields the protein CAWSFPGGRRDTEAFF. This chain links TRBV30 with TRBJ1-1, with D possibly TRBD1 on 5 matching bases. The CDR3 length is 16 residues. Germline loops: CDR1 GTSNPN, CDR2 SVGIG (reference sequence). Trimming shortened V by 2 bases and J by 3 bases, and 19 bases separated the two germline ends.